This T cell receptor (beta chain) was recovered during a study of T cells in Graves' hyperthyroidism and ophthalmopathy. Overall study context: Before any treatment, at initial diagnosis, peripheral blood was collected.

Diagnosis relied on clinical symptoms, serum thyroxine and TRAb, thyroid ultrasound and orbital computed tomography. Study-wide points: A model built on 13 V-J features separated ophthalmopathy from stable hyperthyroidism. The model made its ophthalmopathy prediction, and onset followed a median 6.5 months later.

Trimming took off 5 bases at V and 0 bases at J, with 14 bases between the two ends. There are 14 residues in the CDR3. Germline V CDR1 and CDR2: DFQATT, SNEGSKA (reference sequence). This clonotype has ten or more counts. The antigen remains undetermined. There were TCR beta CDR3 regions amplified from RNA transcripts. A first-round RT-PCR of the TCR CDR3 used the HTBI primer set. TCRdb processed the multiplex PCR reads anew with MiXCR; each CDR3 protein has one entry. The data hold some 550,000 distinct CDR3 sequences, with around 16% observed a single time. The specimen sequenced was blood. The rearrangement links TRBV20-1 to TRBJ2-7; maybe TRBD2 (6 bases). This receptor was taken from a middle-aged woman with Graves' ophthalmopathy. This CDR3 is CSAAAAGGSYEQYF. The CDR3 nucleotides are TGCAGTGCTGCGGCAGCGGGTGGCTCCTACGAGCAGTACTTC.